The rows below give T cell receptor beta chains drawn from one sample of a study of pediatric ulcerative colitis. The data were produced by immunoSEQ multiplex PCR, yet TCRdb's version contains in-frame clones alone and is incomplete. The table shows approximately 60,000 clones, with around 85% occurring only once. The specimen sequenced was blood. The origin of the receptors is a boy younger than 18 with severe ulcerative colitis. Both conserved end residues are part of each CDR3. Each record gives: CDR3 protein, D gene, V gene, J gene, clone size. The D gene is left open where the match is weak. Only some rows state a clone size, as once, few, many or a class for expanded clones.

CDR3: CASSEAAGPYEQYF
D: .
V: TRBV7-2
J: TRBJ2-7
size: .

CDR3: CAWSDRVDTEAFF
D: .
V: TRBV30
J: TRBJ1-1
size: .

CDR3: CASSAQGAGYEQYF
D: TRBD1
V: TRBV6-5
J: TRBJ2-7
size: few

CDR3: CASSEQGSYEQYF
D: .
V: TRBV6-1
J: TRBJ2-7
size: .

CDR3: CASSIVGGTEAFF
D: .
V: TRBV19
J: TRBJ1-1
size: .

CDR3: CASSSGLADNEQFF
D: TRBD2
V: TRBV7-9
J: TRBJ2-1
size: .

CDR3: CASSYEGESYTF
D: .
V: TRBV6-6
J: TRBJ1-2
size: .

CDR3: CASSSSGVEQFF
D: .
V: TRBV6-5
J: TRBJ2-1
size: .

CDR3: CASSNQGAITGELFF
D: TRBD1
V: TRBV19
J: TRBJ2-2
size: .

CDR3: CATSRELSGANVLTF
D: .
V: TRBV15
J: TRBJ2-6
size: .

CDR3: CASSEGQGSWGYTF
D: TRBD1
V: TRBV5-1
J: TRBJ1-2
size: .

CDR3: CASSSITGLEQFF
D: .
V: TRBV11-3
J: TRBJ2-1
size: .

CDR3: CASSLSWGDYYNEQFF
D: .
V: TRBV27
J: TRBJ2-1
size: .

CDR3: CASSQAAGQGLDEQFF
D: TRBD1
V: TRBV4-1
J: TRBJ2-1
size: .

CDR3: CASSPGPAYEQYF
D: .
V: TRBV11-3
J: TRBJ2-7
size: .

CDR3: CASSQGTLNTGELFF
D: .
V: TRBV5-1
J: TRBJ2-2
size: .

CDR3: CASSQIGQGNQPQHF
D: TRBD1
V: TRBV4-2
J: TRBJ1-5
size: .

CDR3: CASSAEAGNIQYF
D: .
V: TRBV2
J: TRBJ2-4
size: .

CDR3: CASSVGTVDQPQHF
D: TRBD1
V: TRBV9
J: TRBJ1-5
size: .

CDR3: CASSRGVIGSEQYF
D: TRBD2
V: TRBV6-1
J: TRBJ2-7
size: .

CDR3: CAILTEEFVEGYTF
D: .
V: TRBV2
J: TRBJ1-2
size: .

CDR3: CASSQEQQETQYF
D: .
V: TRBV4-3
J: TRBJ2-5
size: .

CDR3: CASTPSTYNEQFF
D: .
V: TRBV7-2
J: TRBJ2-1
size: few

CDR3: CATLKTGPRGGEAFF
D: .
V: TRBV6-5
J: TRBJ1-1
size: few

CDR3: CASSQGYLAEAFF
D: .
V: TRBV28
J: TRBJ1-1
size: .

CDR3: CSVVGGEVDTQYF
D: .
V: TRBV29-1
J: TRBJ2-3
size: .

CDR3: CAIHQYSGANVLTF
D: .
V: TRBV6-1
J: TRBJ2-6
size: .

CDR3: CASSRDGTDTQYF
D: .
V: TRBV7-2
J: TRBJ2-3
size: .

CDR3: CASSDETEYYEQYF
D: .
V: TRBV6-5
J: TRBJ2-7
size: once

CDR3: CATALTSGSLVDTQYF
D: TRBD2
V: TRBV6-6
J: TRBJ2-3
size: .

CDR3: CAISETAETQYF
D: .
V: TRBV10-3
J: TRBJ2-5
size: .

CDR3: CASSLVLLGLYNEQFF
D: .
V: TRBV11-2
J: TRBJ2-1
size: once

CDR3: CASSTMTGVRSEAFF
D: TRBD1
V: TRBV19
J: TRBJ1-1
size: .

CDR3: CASRATGELFF
D: .
V: TRBV27
J: TRBJ2-2
size: .

CDR3: CASSPYLGLRELFF
D: .
V: TRBV27
J: TRBJ2-2
size: .

CDR3: CASTGPPSGANVLTF
D: .
V: TRBV28
J: TRBJ2-6
size: .

CDR3: CASSLDRYGYTF
D: .
V: TRBV5-1
J: TRBJ1-2
size: .

CDR3: CASSLLGLGDNEQFF
D: TRBD2
V: TRBV6-5
J: TRBJ2-1
size: .

CDR3: CASRPNSASEQFF
D: .
V: TRBV4-1
J: TRBJ2-1
size: .

CDR3: CASSRRTGDTEAFF
D: TRBD1
V: TRBV5-1
J: TRBJ1-1
size: .

CDR3: CAWSTGIDTQYF
D: .
V: TRBV30
J: TRBJ2-3
size: .